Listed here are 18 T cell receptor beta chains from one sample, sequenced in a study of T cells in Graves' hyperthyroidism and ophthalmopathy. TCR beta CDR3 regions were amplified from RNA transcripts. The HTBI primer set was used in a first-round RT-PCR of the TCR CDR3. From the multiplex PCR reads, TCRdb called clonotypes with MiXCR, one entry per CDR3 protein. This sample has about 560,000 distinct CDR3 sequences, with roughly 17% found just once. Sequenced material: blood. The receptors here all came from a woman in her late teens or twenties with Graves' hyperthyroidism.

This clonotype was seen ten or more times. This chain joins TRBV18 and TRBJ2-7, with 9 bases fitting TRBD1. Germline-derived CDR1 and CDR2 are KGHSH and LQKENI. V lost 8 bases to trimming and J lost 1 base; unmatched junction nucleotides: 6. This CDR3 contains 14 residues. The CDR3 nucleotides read TGTGCCAGCAGCCAAGGACAGGGGTCCTACGAGCAGTACTTC. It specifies CASSQGQGSYEQYF.

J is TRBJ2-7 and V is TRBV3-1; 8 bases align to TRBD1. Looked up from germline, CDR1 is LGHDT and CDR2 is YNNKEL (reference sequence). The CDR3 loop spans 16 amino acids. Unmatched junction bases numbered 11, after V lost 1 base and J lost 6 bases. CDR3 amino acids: CASSQAGWTGYGEQYF. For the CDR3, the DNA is TGTGCCAGCAGCCAAGCTGGGTGGACAGGGTATGGCGAGCAGTACTTC.

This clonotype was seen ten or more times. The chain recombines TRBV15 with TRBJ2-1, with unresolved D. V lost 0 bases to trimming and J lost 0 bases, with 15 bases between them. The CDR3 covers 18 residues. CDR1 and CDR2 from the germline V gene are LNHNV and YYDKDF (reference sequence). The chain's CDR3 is CATSRDPPGRDSYNEQFF. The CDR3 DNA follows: TGTGCCACCAGCAGAGATCCCCCTGGGCGAGACTCCTACAATGAGCAGTTCTTC.

The CDR3, as DNA: TGTGCCAGCAGCCAAGGGAGTATCTTGGGGGAGCAGTTCTTC. This translates into CASSQGSILGEQFF. V gene TRBV14 combines with J gene TRBJ2-1; D not resolved. The CDR3 spans 14 residues. Germline CDR1 is SGHDN and CDR2 is FVKESK. V lost 1 base and J 10 bases, leaving 14 bases between the germline ends.

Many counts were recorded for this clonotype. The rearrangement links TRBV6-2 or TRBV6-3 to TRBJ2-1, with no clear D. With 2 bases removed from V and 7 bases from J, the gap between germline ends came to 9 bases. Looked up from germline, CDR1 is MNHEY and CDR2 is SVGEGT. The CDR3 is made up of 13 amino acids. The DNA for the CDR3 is TGTGCCAGCAGTTACACACGTAGGAATGAGCAGTTCTTC. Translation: CASSYTRRNEQFF.

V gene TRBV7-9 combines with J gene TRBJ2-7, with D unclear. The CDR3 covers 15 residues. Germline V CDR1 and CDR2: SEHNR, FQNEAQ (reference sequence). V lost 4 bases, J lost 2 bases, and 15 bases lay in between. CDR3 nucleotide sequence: TGTGCCAGCAGCTCTGGACGGGTTGATACCTACGAGCAGTACTTC. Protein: CASSSGRVDTYEQYF. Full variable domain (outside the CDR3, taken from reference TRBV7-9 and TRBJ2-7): DTGVSQNPRHKITKRGQNVTFRCDPISEHNRLYWYRQTLGQGPEFLTYFQNEAQLEKSRLLSDRFSAERPKGSFSTLEIQRTEQGDSAMYLCASSSGRVDTYEQYFGPGTRLTVT.

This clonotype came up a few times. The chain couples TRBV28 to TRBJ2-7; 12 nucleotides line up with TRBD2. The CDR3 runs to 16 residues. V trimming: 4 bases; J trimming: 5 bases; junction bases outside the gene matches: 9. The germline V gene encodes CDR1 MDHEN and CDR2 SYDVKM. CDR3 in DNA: TGTGCCAGCAGTTACCCGACTAGCGGGAGTAGAGACGAGCAGTACTTC. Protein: CASSYPTSGSRDEQYF.

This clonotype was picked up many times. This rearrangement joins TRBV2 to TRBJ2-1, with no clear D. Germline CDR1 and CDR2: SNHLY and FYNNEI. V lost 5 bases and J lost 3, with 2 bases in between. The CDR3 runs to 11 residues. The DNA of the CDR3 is TGTGCCAGCAGTTTCTACAATGAGCAGTTCTTC. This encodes CASSFYNEQFF.

The CDR3 reads CASSLHSGSTPYEQYF. CDR3 nucleotide sequence: TGCGCCAGCAGCTTACATAGCGGGAGTACACCCTACGAGCAGTACTTC. The chain carries TRBV5-1 and TRBJ2-7; TRBD2 matches at 9 bases. The junction had 8 bases not matched to a gene; V was cut back by 2 bases and J by 2 bases. Germline loops: CDR1 SGHRS, CDR2 YFSETQ. The CDR3 consists of 16 residues.

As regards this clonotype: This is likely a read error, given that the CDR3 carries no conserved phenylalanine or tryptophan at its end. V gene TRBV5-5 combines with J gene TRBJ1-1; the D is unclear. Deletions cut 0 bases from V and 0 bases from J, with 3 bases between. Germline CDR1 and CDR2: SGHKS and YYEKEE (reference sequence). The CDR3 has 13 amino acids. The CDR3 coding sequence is TGTGCCAGCAGCTTGGACTTGAACACTGAAGCTTTCTCT. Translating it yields CASSLDLNTEAFS.

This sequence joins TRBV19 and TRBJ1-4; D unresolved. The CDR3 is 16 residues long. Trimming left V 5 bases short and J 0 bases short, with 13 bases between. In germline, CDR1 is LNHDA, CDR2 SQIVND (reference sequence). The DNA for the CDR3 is TGTGCCAGTAGTCTTCAACAAGTTGCAACTAATGAAAAACTGTTTTTT. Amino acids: CASSLQQVATNEKLFF. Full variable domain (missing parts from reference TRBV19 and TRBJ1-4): DGGITQSPKYLFRKEGQNVTLSCEQNLNHDAMYWYRQDPGQGLRLIYYSQIVNDFQKGDIAEGYSVSREKKESFPLTVTSAQKNPTAFYLCASSLQQVATNEKLFFGSGTQLSVL.

DNA for the CDR3: TGTGCCAGCAGCCCCGAGCCTAACTATGGCTACACCTTC. It translates to CASSPEPNYGYTF. J is TRBJ1-2 and V is TRBV5-4; D call uncertain. The CDR3 runs to 13 residues. V lost 4 bases and J 0 bases, leaving 7 bases between the germline ends. The germline V gene has CDR1 SGHNT and CDR2 YYREEE (reference sequence).

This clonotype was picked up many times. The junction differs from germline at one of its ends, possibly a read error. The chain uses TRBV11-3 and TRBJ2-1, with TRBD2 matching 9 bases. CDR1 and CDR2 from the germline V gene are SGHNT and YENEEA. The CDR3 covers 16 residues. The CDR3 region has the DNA TGTGCCAACAGCGCGCGGGGGGGCCGGCAAACCAATGAGCAGTTCTTC. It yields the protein CANSARGGRQTNEQFF.

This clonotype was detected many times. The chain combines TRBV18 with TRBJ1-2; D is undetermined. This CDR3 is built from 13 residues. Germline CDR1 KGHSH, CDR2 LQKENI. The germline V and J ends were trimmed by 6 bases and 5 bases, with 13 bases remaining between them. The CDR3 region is CASSPRREYGYTF. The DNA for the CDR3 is TGTGCCAGCTCCCCCCGTAGGGAGTATGGCTACACCTTC. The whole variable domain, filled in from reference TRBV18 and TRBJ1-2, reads NAGVMQNPRHLVRRRGQEARLRCSPMKGHSHVYWYRQLPEEGLKFMVYLQKENIIDESGMPKERFSAEFPKEGPSILRIQQVVRGDSAAYFCASSPRREYGYTFGSGTRLTVV.

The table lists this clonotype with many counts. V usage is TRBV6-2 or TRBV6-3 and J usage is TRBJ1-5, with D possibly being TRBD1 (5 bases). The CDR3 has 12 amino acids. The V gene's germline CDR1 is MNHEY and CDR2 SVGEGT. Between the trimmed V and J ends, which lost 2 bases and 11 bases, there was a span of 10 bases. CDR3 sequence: CASSYAGTTQHF. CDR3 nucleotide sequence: TGTGCCAGCAGTTACGCCGGGACGACCCAGCATTTT.

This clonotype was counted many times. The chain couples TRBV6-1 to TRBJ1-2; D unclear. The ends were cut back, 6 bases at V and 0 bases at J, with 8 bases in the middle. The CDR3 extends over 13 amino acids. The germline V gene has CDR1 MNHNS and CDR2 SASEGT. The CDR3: CASRQRPNYGYTF. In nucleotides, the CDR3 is TGTGCCAGCAGGCAACGGCCTAACTATGGCTACACCTTC.

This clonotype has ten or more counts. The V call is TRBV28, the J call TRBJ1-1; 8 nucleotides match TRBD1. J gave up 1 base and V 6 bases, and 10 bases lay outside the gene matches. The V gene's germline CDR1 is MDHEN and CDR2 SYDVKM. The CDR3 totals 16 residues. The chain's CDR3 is CASSPNDRGANTEAFF. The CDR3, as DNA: TGTGCCAGCAGCCCGAACGACAGGGGAGCGAACACTGAAGCTTTCTTT.

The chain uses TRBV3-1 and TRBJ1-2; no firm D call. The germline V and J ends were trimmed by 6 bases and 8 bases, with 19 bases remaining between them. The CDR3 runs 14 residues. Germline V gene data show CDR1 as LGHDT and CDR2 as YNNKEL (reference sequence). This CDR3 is CASRPSRQAFGYTF. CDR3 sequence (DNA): TGTGCCAGCAGACCCTCTCGGCAAGCTTTCGGCTACACCTTC. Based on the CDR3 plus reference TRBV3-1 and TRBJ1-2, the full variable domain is DTAVSQTPKYLVTQMGNDKSIKCEQNLGHDTMYWYKQDSKKFLKIMFSYNNKELIINETVPNRFSPKSPDKAHLNLHINSLELGDSAVYFCASRPSRQAFGYTFGSGTRLTVV.